This T cell receptor beta chain was sequenced during a study of CD8 T cells in ankylosing spondylitis. This clonotype was observed at least ten times. Its matching antigen is unknown. The CDR3 sequence is 15 residues long. The germline V and J ends were trimmed by 10 bases and 1 base, with 19 bases remaining between them. CDR1 LNHDA and CDR2 SQIVND come from the germline V gene (reference sequence). Study observations and caveats: Earlier studies detected some motif variants in reactive arthritis synovial fluid and blood.

From the 5' RACE reads, TCRdb called clonotypes with MiXCR, one entry per CDR3 protein. The sample includes under 200,000 distinct CDR3 sequences, around 13% of them seen just once. Sequenced sample: blood, either unsorted or a sorted T cell fraction (not recorded which). The chain is built from TRBV19 and TRBJ1-1; the D gene is possibly TRBD1 (6 bases). The source of this sequence is a female donor with ankylosing spondylitis or in good health (not recorded which). The CDR3 DNA follows: TGTGCCACCGCGTTCCGGACAGCTGGGAACACTGAAGCTTTCTTT. As protein: CATAFRTAGNTEAFF. Looking up the rest from reference TRBV19 and TRBJ1-1 gives the full variable domain: DGGITQSPKYLFRKEGQNVTLSCEQNLNHDAMYWYRQDPGQGLRLIYYSQIVNDFQKGDIAEGYSVSREKKESFPLTVTSAQKNPTAFYLCATAFRTAGNTEAFFGQGTRLTVV.